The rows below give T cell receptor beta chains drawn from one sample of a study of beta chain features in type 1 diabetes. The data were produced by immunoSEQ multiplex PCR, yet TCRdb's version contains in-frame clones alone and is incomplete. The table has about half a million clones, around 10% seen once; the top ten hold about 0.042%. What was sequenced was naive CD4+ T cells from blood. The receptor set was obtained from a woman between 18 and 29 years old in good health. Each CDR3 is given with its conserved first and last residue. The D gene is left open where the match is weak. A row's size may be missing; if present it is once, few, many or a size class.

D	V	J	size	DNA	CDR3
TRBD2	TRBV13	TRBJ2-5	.	TGTGCCAGCAGCCCCCAGATGCGGGAGAGCAAAGAGACCCAGTACTTC	CASSPQMRESKETQYF
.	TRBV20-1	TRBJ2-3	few	TGCAGTGCTCGGAACACAGATACGCAGTATTTT	CSARNTDTQYF
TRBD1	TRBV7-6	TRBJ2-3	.	TGTGCCAGCAGCTTAGGCGGCCCTGACAGGGCCCGCACAGATACGCAGTATTTT	CASSLGGPDRARTDTQYF
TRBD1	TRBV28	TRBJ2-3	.	TGTGCCAGCCTGGGGAGGACAGGGGGAACAGATACGCAGTATTTT	CASLGRTGGTDTQYF
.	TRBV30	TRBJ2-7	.	TGTGCCTTCGACAGGCTCTACGAGCAGTACTTC	CAFDRLYEQYF
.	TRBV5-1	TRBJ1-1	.	TGCGCCAGCAGCTTGCTTCAGGGCGGGACTGAAGCTTTCTTT	CASSLLQGGTEAFF
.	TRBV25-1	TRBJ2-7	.	TGTGCCAGCAGTTTTGGGTACTCCTACGAGCAGTACTTC	CASSFGYSYEQYF
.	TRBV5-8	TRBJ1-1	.	TGTGCCAGCAGGATACTCTTACAACACACTGAAGCTTTCTTT	CASRILLQHTEAFF
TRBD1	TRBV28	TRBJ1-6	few	TGTGCCAGCAGTCCCGGACAGGGAGGGTCACCCCTCCACTTT	CASSPGQGGSPLHF
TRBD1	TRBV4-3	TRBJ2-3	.	TGCGCCAGCAGTCGGGGACAGGGCCGACGCACAGATACGCAGTATTTT	CASSRGQGRRTDTQYF
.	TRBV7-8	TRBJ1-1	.	TGTGCCAGCAGCTTAGTTCCCAGCGAAGCTTTCTTT	CASSLVPSEAFF
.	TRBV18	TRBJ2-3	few	TGTGCCAGCTCTTCGGCGGTTGGGGGCCGGGATACGCAGTATTTT	CASSSAVGGRDTQYF
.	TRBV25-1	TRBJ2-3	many	TGTGCCAGCGCCGTGGAGGTTGGCACAGATACGCAGTATTTT	CASAVEVGTDTQYF